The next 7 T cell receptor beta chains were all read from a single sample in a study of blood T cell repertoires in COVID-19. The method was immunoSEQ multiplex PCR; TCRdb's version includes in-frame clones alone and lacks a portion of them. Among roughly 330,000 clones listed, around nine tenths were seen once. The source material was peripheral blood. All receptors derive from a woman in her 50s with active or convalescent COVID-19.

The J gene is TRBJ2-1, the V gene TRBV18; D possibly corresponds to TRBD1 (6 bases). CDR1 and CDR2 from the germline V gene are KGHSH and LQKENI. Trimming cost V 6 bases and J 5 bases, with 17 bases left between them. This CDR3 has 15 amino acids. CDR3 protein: CASSETGTRNNEQFF. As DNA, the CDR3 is TGTGCCAGCTCCGAAACCGGGACACGCAACAATGAGCAGTTCTTC.

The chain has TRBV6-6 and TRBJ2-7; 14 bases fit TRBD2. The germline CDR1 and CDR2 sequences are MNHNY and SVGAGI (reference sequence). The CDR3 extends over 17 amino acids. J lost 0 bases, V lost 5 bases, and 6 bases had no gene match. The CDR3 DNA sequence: TGTGCCAGCAGTCGACTAGCGGGGGGGTTTAGCTCCTACGAGCAGTACTTC. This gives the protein CASSRLAGGFSSYEQYF.

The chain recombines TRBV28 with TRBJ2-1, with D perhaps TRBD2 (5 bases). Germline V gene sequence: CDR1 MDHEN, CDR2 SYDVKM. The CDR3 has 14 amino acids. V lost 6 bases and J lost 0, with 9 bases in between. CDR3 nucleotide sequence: TGTGCCAGCAGGCCTGGAGGCTCCTACAATGAGCAGTTCTTC. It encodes CASRPGGSYNEQFF.

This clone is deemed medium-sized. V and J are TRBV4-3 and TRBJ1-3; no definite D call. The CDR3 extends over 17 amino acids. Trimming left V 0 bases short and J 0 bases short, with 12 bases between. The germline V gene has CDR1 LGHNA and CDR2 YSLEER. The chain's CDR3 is CASSQDHLRDSGNTIYF. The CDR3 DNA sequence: TGCGCCAGCAGCCAAGATCACCTCCGAGACTCTGGAAACACCATATATTTT.

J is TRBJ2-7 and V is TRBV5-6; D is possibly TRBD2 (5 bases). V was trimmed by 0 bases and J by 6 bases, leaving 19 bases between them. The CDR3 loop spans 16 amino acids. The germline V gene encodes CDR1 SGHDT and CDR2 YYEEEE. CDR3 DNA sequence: TGTGCCAGCAGCTTGGTCTATAGGGAAACTAGATCCGAGCAGTACTTC. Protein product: CASSLVYRETRSEQYF.

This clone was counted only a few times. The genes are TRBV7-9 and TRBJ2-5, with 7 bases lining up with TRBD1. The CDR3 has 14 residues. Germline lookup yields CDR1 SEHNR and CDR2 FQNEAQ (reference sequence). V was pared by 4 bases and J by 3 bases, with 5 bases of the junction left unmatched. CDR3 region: CASSSTDREETQYF. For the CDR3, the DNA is TGTGCCAGCAGCTCGACCGACAGGGAAGAGACCCAGTACTTC.

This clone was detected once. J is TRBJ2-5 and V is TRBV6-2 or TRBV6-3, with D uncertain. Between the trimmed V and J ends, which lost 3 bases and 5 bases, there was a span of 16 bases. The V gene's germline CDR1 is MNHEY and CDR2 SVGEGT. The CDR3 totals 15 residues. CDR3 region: CASSYDAKAWETQYF. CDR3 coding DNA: TGTGCCAGCAGTTATGACGCAAAAGCGTGGGAGACCCAGTACTTC.